The table lists the clone carrying this TCR beta chain with a few counts. The source material, RNA transcripts, was used to amplify TCR beta CDR3 regions. Initially, a first-round RT-PCR of the TCR CDR3 employed the HTBI primer set. A single record per CDR3 protein comes from TCRdb applying MiXCR to the multiplex PCR reads. The sample holds hundreds of thousands of distinct CDR3 sequences; around 15% are singletons and the top ten take roughly a tenth. These data come from a study of T cells in Graves' hyperthyroidism and ophthalmopathy. Lactation, pregnancy, other autoimmune disease or uncontrolled infection excluded patients. The PBMCs were taken from over 9.5 ml of fresh peripheral blood. The CDR3 contains 16 residues. With 4 bases removed from V and 0 bases from J, the gap between germline ends came to 14 bases. Germline loops: CDR1 SGDLS, CDR2 YYNGEE.

This receptor was obtained from a woman under 30 with Graves' hyperthyroidism. The V and J genes are TRBV9 and TRBJ2-4; D could derive from TRBD1 or TRBD2 (6 bases each). The specimen sequenced was blood. The CDR3 sequence: CASSQGGGLAKNIQYF. The CDR3 bases are TGTGCCAGCAGCCAAGGAGGGGGTCTAGCCAAAAACATTCAGTACTTC.